The 13 T cell receptor beta chains below were found in one sample sequenced in a study of beta chain features in type 1 diabetes. Findings and limits, study-wide: Significant though moderate, a shortening of TCRB CDR3s appeared in all four CD4+ subsets of Type 1 diabetes patients.

The whole isolated RNA underwent reverse transcription, so sequencing captured expressed TCRB transcripts. Assay: immunoSEQ multiplex PCR; the TCRdb copy retains only in-frame clones and omits some. The table records a few hundred thousand clones, roughly 14% of them present only once. Their specific antigens are unknown. Sequences were obtained from naive CD4+ T cells from blood. The source is a man aged 30-40 years with type 1 diabetes.

The gene calls are TRBV9 and TRBJ2-5; 14 positions agree with TRBD2. J lost 4 bases, V lost 3 bases, and 8 bases had no gene match. Germline V lookup: CDR1 SGDLS, CDR2 YYNGEE. The CDR3 has 17 residues. The CDR3 DNA follows: TGTGCCAGCAGCGCGGGACTAGCGGGGGTGAAGAGAGAGACCCAGTACTTC. It translates to CASSAGLAGVKRETQYF.

This sequence joins TRBV18 and TRBJ2-3, with D possibly TRBD1 on 7 matching bases. V gave up 6 bases and J gave up 2 bases, with 12 bases separating them. This CDR3 contains 14 residues. Looked up from germline, CDR1 is KGHSH and CDR2 is LQKENI. Here the CDR3 DNA reads TGTGCCAGCTCGTCAGGGGGGAACACAGATACGCAGTATTTT. Translated, it gives CASSSGGNTDTQYF.

V usage is TRBV6-6 and J usage is TRBJ1-4, with 7 bases identical to TRBD1. V lost 3 bases to trimming and J lost 8 bases; unmatched junction nucleotides: 6. CDR3 size: 14 residues. Germline V gives CDR1 MNHNY, CDR2 SVGAGI (reference sequence). The CDR3 DNA reads TGTGCCAGCAGTTATCAGGGGGTAGAGGAAAAACTGTTTTTT. It is translated as CASSYQGVEEKLFF.

This chain joins TRBV21-1 and TRBJ1-2; the tabulated D call, TRBD1, remains unverified against the DNA. TRBV21-1 is a pseudogene. The CDR3 consists of 18 residues. In DNA form, the CDR3 reads TGTGCCAGCACCAGGTCGACAGGGAAGGGTCCGGTGAACTATGGCTACACCTTC. Amino acid sequence: CASTRSTGKGPVNYGYTF.

This chain joins TRBV6-1 and TRBJ1-2; 11 bases line up with TRBD1. Germline assignment: CDR1 MNHNS and CDR2 SASEGT. There are 14 residues in the CDR3. The V and J ends lost 6 bases and 3 bases, in that order; junction bases with no gene match: 3. CDR3: CASSKGQGDYGYTF. CDR3 nucleotides: TGTGCCAGCAGCAAGGGACAGGGGGACTATGGCTACACCTTC.

This clone was found a few times. The V and J genes are TRBV30 and TRBJ1-1; D remains ambiguous. V gave up 2 bases and J gave up 0 bases, with 13 bases separating them. The germline gives CDR1 GTSNPN, CDR2 SVGIG (reference sequence). The CDR3 totals 15 residues. The CDR3 nucleotides are TGTGCCTGGAGTCCTCTTGGGAGTTTGAACACTGAAGCTTTCTTT. Its protein is CAWSPLGSLNTEAFF.

The chain employs TRBV23-1 and TRBJ1-2; the D gene is possibly TRBD1 (6 bases). TRBV23-1 falls under the ORF class, with uncertain function. V was clipped by 0 bases and J by 4 bases, with 9 bases between them. The CDR3 totals 14 residues. In DNA, the CDR3 is TGCGCCAGCAGTCAATCTGCACAGGGCTATGGCTACACCTTC. Protein: CASSQSAQGYGYTF.

The chain joins TRBV21-1 to TRBJ1-2; TRBD1 reflects the table's D call only, with no check against the DNA. TRBV21-1 is a known pseudogene. The CDR3 loop spans 16 amino acids. The CDR3 sequence is CASSTIWTGDSYGYTF. The CDR3 DNA follows: TGTGCCAGCAGCACCATATGGACAGGGGATTCCTATGGCTACACCTTC.

In the case of this clone: This same CDR3 is encoded by further DNA sequences in the sample. As DNA, the CDR3 is TGTGCCAGTAGTATAGACGGACAGCTCGGGCCCGTCCAGTACTTC. Translating gives CASSIDGQLGPVQYF. This chain uses TRBV19 with TRBJ2-5; tentatively, D is TRBD1 (6 bases). CDR3 length: 15 amino acids. The V gene lost 0 bases and the J gene lost 10 bases, with 18 bases spanning the gap. Per germline, CDR1 LNHDA and CDR2 SQIVND (reference sequence).

V is TRBV30 and J is TRBJ2-1; TRBD1 might be the D (6 bases). The V gene lost 1 base and the J gene lost 4 bases, with 11 bases spanning the gap. The CDR3 extends over 14 amino acids. In germline, CDR1 is GTSNPN, CDR2 SVGIG (reference sequence). The DNA for the CDR3 is TGTGCCTGGAGTGCGTGGACAGCGTACAATGAGCAGTTCTTC. Its protein is CAWSAWTAYNEQFF.

This clone was seen a handful of times. The chain uses TRBV6-1 and TRBJ1-4; D gene uncertain. The V end was cut by 2 bases, the J end by 8 bases, with 15 bases between. The CDR3 is made up of 15 amino acids. Germline V gene lookup returns CDR1 MNHNS and CDR2 SASEGT. Here the CDR3 DNA reads TGTGCCAGCAGTGAACAGGATGGTGGATGGGAAAAACTGTTTTTT. Amino acids: CASSEQDGGWEKLFF.

The chain combines TRBV29-1 with TRBJ2-3, with a weak D call TRBD1 (5 bases). V was pared by 6 bases and J by 2 bases, with 12 bases between. CDR1 SQVTM and CDR2 ANQGSEA come from the germline V gene. CDR3 length: 13 residues. CDR3: CSVQGVLTDTQYF. In DNA form, the CDR3 reads TGCAGCGTCCAAGGGGTACTCACAGATACGCAGTATTTT.

This chain links TRBV9 with TRBJ2-7, with D unresolved. The germline CDR1 and CDR2 sequences are SGDLS and YYNGEE. CDR3 length: 13 residues. V lost 4 bases and J lost 3, with 11 bases in between. This CDR3 is CASSTDPGYEQYF. The CDR3 DNA reads TGTGCCAGCAGCACCGATCCGGGCTACGAGCAGTACTTC.